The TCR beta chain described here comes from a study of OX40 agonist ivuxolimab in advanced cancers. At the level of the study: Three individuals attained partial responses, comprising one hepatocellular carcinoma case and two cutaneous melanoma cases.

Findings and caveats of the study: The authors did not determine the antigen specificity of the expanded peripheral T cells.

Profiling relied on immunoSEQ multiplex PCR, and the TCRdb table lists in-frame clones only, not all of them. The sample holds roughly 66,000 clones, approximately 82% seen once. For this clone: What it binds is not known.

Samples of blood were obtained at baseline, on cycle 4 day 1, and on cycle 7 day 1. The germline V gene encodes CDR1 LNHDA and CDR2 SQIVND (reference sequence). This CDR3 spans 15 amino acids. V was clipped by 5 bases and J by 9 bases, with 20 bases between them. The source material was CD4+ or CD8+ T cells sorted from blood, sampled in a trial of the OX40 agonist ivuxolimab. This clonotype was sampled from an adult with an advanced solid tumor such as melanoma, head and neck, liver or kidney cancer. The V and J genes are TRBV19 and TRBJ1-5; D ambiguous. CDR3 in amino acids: CASSASPAAARPQHF. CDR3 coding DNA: TGTGCCAGTAGTGCCTCCCCGGCGGCCGCAAGGCCCCAGCATTTT.